Below are 18 T cell receptor beta chains sequenced from a single sample in a study of post-analysis software for immune sequencing data. Study findings and constraints: TRBV5-6, TRBV5-1 and TRBV20-1 were among five TRBV segments more frequent in patients than controls.

Every TCR beta cDNA library bore unique molecular identifiers. TCRdb ran MiXCR on the PCR reads and lists one entry per CDR3 protein. The sample consists of hundreds of thousands of distinct CDR3 sequences, about 44% of them appearing once. These receptors have no identified antigens. The specimen was blood. All receptors come from a girl aged 5 to 17 with multiple sclerosis.

This chain links TRBV10-3 with TRBJ2-3; perhaps TRBD2 as D (6 bases). V lost 0 bases to trimming and J lost 4 bases, with 17 bases between them. Germline V gene lookup returns CDR1 ENHRY and CDR2 SYGVKD. The CDR3 runs to 17 residues. The DNA for the CDR3 is TGTGCCATCAGTGAGTCGGGTGGCGGGGCGCGCTCAGATACGCAGTATTTT. This codes for CAISESGGGARSDTQYF.

This clonotype was counted between two and nine times. The chain joins TRBV6-5 to TRBJ2-3; TRBD1 or TRBD2 may be the D gene (6 bases each). The CDR3 has 15 amino acids. V lost 5 bases and J lost 5, with 17 bases in between. Germline loops: CDR1 MNHEY, CDR2 SVGAGI. CDR3 amino acids: CASSHSGGGRDTQYF. The CDR3 DNA reads TGTGCCAGCAGTCATTCCGGAGGGGGTAGAGATACGCAGTATTTT.

The chain uses TRBV10-3 and TRBJ2-1; TRBD2 matches 8 bases. This CDR3 spans 18 amino acids. J gave up 0 bases and V 4 bases, and 11 bases lay outside the gene matches. Germline CDR1 and CDR2: ENHRY and SYGVKD. CDR3 in amino acids: CAISVSLAGPSSYNEQFF. Written as DNA, the CDR3 is TGTGCCATCAGTGTAAGTCTAGCGGGCCCAAGCTCCTACAATGAGCAGTTCTTC.

The gene calls are TRBV10-3 and TRBJ1-6, with D possibly being TRBD1 (5 bases). The CDR3 extends over 13 amino acids. V was pared by 6 bases and J by 13 bases, with 16 bases between. The germline V gene encodes CDR1 ENHRY and CDR2 SYGVKD. The CDR3 sequence: CAIRNLDSAPLHF. The DNA for the CDR3 is TGTGCCATCAGGAACCTTGACAGCGCCCCCCTCCACTTT.

This clonotype was seen only a few times. This chain uses TRBV7-8 with TRBJ2-1; a possible D gene is TRBD2 (6 bases). The CDR3 has 16 residues. V was clipped by 4 bases and J by 3 bases, with 16 bases between them. The V gene's germline CDR1 is SGHVS and CDR2 FQNEAQ. CDR3 in DNA: TGTGCCAGCAGCTCCAGCGGGCTCGCGGTCTACAATGAGCAGTTCTTC. It codes for CASSSSGLAVYNEQFF.

The chain couples TRBV2 to TRBJ1-2, with D hard to call. With 2 bases removed from V and 2 bases from J, the gap between germline ends came to 6 bases. CDR3 length equals 13 residues. Germline V gives CDR1 SNHLY, CDR2 FYNNEI. The CDR3 DNA reads TGTGCCAGCAGTGAATCGGGGAACTATGGCTACACCTTC. Protein product: CASSESGNYGYTF.

The J gene is TRBJ1-5, the V gene TRBV6-1; D uncertain. Germline V CDR1 and CDR2: MNHNS, SASEGT. The germline V and J ends were trimmed by 5 bases and 5 bases, with 13 bases remaining between them. The CDR3 runs to 14 residues. The CDR3 DNA sequence: TGTGCCAGCAGTCCCTTAGAGGGTTATCAGCCCCAGCATTTT. Protein sequence: CASSPLEGYQPQHF.

In this sample, this clonotype turned up many times. This chain uses TRBV4-1 with TRBJ2-4; D is unclear. Germline V gives CDR1 MGHRA, CDR2 YSYEKL. Trimming removed 0 bases at V and 6 bases at J, with 9 bases between. This CDR3 is 14 amino acids long. CDR3: CASSQDAGVNIQYF. CDR3 in DNA: TGCGCCAGCAGCCAAGATGCTGGGGTAAACATTCAGTACTTC.

The gene calls are TRBV12-3 or TRBV12-4 and TRBJ1-2; possibly TRBD1 for D (5 bases). Between the trimmed V and J ends, which lost 7 bases and 5 bases, there was a span of 14 bases. The CDR3 totals 13 residues. The CDR3 spells CASTRTGAYGYTF. The CDR3 DNA follows: TGTGCCAGCACTCGAACCGGGGCTTATGGCTACACCTTC.

The rearrangement uses TRBV7-6 and TRBJ2-7, with 11 bases matching TRBD1. The CDR3 runs to 15 residues. Trimming at V came to 5 bases and at J to 2 bases, leaving 5 bases not matched to a gene. Germline CDR1 and CDR2: SGHVS and FNYEAQ. The chain's CDR3 is CASSPEGQGAYEQYF. The CDR3 region has the DNA TGTGCCAGCAGCCCGGAGGGACAGGGGGCCTACGAGCAGTACTTC.

Remarks on this clonotype: With a much larger clone just one base away, this may be a read error. The chain has TRBV10-3 and TRBJ2-7; 7 bases fit TRBD1. CDR3 size: 14 residues. Germline loops: CDR1 ENHRY, CDR2 SYGVKD. The V and J ends lost 2 bases and 0 bases, in that order; junction bases with no gene match: 1. In DNA, the CDR3 is TGTGCCATCAGTGAGGGGGACAGCTCCTACGAGCAGTACTTC. Its translation: CAISEGDSSYEQYF.

This chain uses TRBV4-1 with TRBJ1-6; 7 bases are a match to TRBD1. J gave up 10 bases and V 1 base, and 7 bases lay outside the gene matches. Germline loops: CDR1 MGHRA, CDR2 YSYEKL. The CDR3 is 15 residues long. The CDR3, as DNA: TGCGCCAGCAGCCAAGTCGGCAGGGGGGAATCACCCCTCCACTTT. Translation gives CASSQVGRGESPLHF.

The chain employs TRBV12-3 or TRBV12-4 and TRBJ1-1, with 9 bases matching TRBD1. V lost 7 bases to trimming and J lost 8 bases; unmatched junction nucleotides: 11. The CDR3 sequence is 14 residues long. The CDR3 coding sequence is TGTGCCAGCAACAATCATCCGGGACAGGGCGAAGCTTTCTTT. Residues: CASNNHPGQGEAFF.

The chain recombines TRBV29-1 with TRBJ2-1; 8 bases line up with TRBD2. V gave up 4 bases and J gave up 2 bases; unmatched junction bases: 13. Germline CDR1 reads SQVTM; CDR2 reads ANQGSEA. CDR3 length: 17 residues. The CDR3 DNA is TGCAGCGTTGCCCCAACGCTACTAGCGGACCCCTACAATGAGCAGTTCTTC. Encoded protein: CSVAPTLLADPYNEQFF.

The genes are TRBV12-3 or TRBV12-4 and TRBJ2-1, with D hard to call. The CDR3 contains 12 residues. Trimming cost V 7 bases and J 4 bases, with 8 bases left between them. CDR3 in amino acids: CASTTWYNEQFF. The DNA for the CDR3 is TGTGCCAGCACTACTTGGTACAATGAGCAGTTCTTC.

This clonotype has just one count. The chain couples TRBV6-6 to TRBJ1-2, with TRBD1 identical over 7 bases. Germline-derived CDR1 and CDR2 are MNHNY and SVGAGI (reference sequence). Germline trimming cut 8 bases from V and 0 bases from J; bases unmatched to any gene: 12. This CDR3 spans 16 amino acids. This chain's CDR3 is CASRGSGGDSNYGYTF. The DNA of the CDR3 is TGTGCCAGCCGCGGGTCAGGGGGAGATTCTAACTATGGCTACACCTTC.

The chain employs TRBV12-3 or TRBV12-4 and TRBJ1-2, with D unclear. The CDR3 length is 12 residues. Trimming took off 5 bases at V and 3 bases at J, with 7 bases between the two ends. The CDR3 DNA reads TGTGCCAGCAGTCCTTCTTACTATGGCTACACCTTC. Translation: CASSPSYYGYTF.

This clonotype was seen a few times. The V call is TRBV7-9, the J call TRBJ2-1; D is perhaps TRBD1 (6 bases). V gave up 5 bases and J gave up 6 bases, with 17 bases separating them. The CDR3 is 15 amino acids. The germline CDR1 and CDR2 sequences are SEHNR and FQNEAQ (reference sequence). DNA for the CDR3: TGTGCCAGCAGCCCACCTTACAGGGTGCGCAATGAGCAGTTCTTC. It specifies CASSPPYRVRNEQFF.